The TCR beta chain under discussion was sequenced for a study of CD8+ T cells in alopecia areata. As for treatment: oral pan-JAK inhibitor, 5-10 mg twice daily. In each case, RNA was isolated and then reverse transcribed into cDNA as the sequencing template. The assay was immunoSEQ multiplex PCR, and TCRdb's table has in-frame clones only and misses some. This table holds roughly 200,000 clones, about 53% found once. The J segment lost 7 bases and the V segment lost 0 bases, leaving 18 bases of the junction unmatched. Germline CDR1 SQVTM, CDR2 ANQGSEA. The CDR3 length is 18 residues. This sequence joins TRBV29-1 and TRBJ2-1, with 7 bases identical to TRBD2. This sequence was found in a human donor with alopecia areata. Specimen: CD8+ T cells sorted from blood, collected at week 24, from a patient treated with tofacitinib. The CDR3 region is CSVEDREEAGRLANEQFF. The DNA of the CDR3 is TGCAGCGTTGAAGATCGGGAGGAGGCGGGTCGTTTAGCGAATGAGCAGTTCTTC.